The clone carrying this T cell receptor (beta chain) has at least ten counts. No antigen is known for it. Germline CDR1 reads LGHNA; CDR2 reads YSLEER. V dropped 0 bases and J dropped 4 bases, with 13 bases sitting between them. CDR3 length: 15 residues. The record originates from a study of CD8 T cells in ankylosing spondylitis. For TCR beta, libraries came from quantitative 5'-RACE with molecular barcodes. In TCRdb, the 5' RACE reads were re-called with MiXCR into one record per CDR3 protein. In the table there are tens of thousands of distinct CDR3 sequences, under 7.5% of which are singletons. General study points: Several of the motif variants were reported before in synovial fluid and blood from reactive arthritis. A TCR beta motif of several highly homologous variants appeared characteristic of ankylosing spondylitis blood.

The receptor was isolated from a male donor with ankylosing spondylitis. Sequenced input: synovial fluid, either unsorted or a sorted T cell fraction (not recorded which). This chain links TRBV4-3 with TRBJ2-7; possible D gene TRBD2, 5 bases. The CDR3 is CASSQDGRRGYEQYF. The CDR3 coding sequence is TGCGCCAGCAGCCAAGACGGGCGACGGGGATACGAGCAGTACTTC.